Listed below are T cell receptor beta chains from one sample, sequenced in a study of beta chain features in type 1 diabetes. Profiling relied on immunoSEQ multiplex PCR, and the TCRdb table lists in-frame clones only, not all of them. The sample gives approximately 340,000 clones, approximately 15% of which show up once; 0.019% is in the top ten. Source material: naive CD4+ T cells from blood. These receptors were collected from a woman aged 18 to 35 in good health. Both conserved end residues are part of each CDR3. D genes are given only for firm matches. A row's size may be missing; if present it is once, few, many or a size class.

TRBJ2-3 TRBV2 TRBD2 - TGTGCCAGCAGTGCGCTAGCGGGAGGTTCTGTAACGCAGTATTTT CASSALAGGSVTQYF
TRBJ2-2 TRBV6-5 TRBD2 few TGTGCCAGCAGCGGTGGGCGGGAGGGGGTCCGGGAGCTGTTTTTT CASSGGREGVRELFF
TRBJ2-7 TRBV28 - - TGTGCCAGCAGCCTGGGCCGCTTCTACGAGCAGTACTTC CASSLGRFYEQYF
TRBJ1-2 TRBV14 - - TGTGCCAGCAGCCAAGACGCACGATCGGGCTATGGCTACACCTTC CASSQDARSGYGYTF
TRBJ2-7 TRBV30 TRBD2 - TGTGCCTTACTAGCGGGAGTAGGCTACGAGCAGTACTTC CALLAGVGYEQYF
TRBJ2-1 TRBV5-1 - few TGCGCCAGCAAGGTCCTAGCGAGCAACTACAATGAGCAGTTCTTC CASKVLASNYNEQFF
TRBJ2-3 TRBV6-1 TRBD2 - TGTGCCAGCAGTGAAGTGATAGCGGGGGGCACGCAGTATTTT CASSEVIAGGTQYF
TRBJ2-1 TRBV30 TRBD2 - TGTGCCTGGAGTGTATTCGTAGCGGGAGGAGGTGAGCAGTTCTTC CAWSVFVAGGGEQFF
TRBJ2-3 TRBV27 TRBD2 - TGTGCCAGCAGCCCGACTAGCGGGAGAACTTTCACAGATACGCAGTATTTT CASSPTSGRTFTDTQYF
TRBJ1-4 TRBV27 - few TGTGCCAGCAGCCGCGTGAGAGATAATGAAAAACTGTTTTTT CASSRVRDNEKLFF
TRBJ2-3 TRBV29-1 TRBD2 few TGCAGCGTTGGACTAGCGGGGGGAGATACGCAGTATTTT CSVGLAGGDTQYF
TRBJ1-4 TRBV29-1 - few TGCAGCGTTGAAGAACAGCTTGCAACTAATGAAAAACTGTTTTTT CSVEEQLATNEKLFF
TRBJ2-7 TRBV25-1 - few TGTGCCAGCAGCGGACTGTCATACGAGCAGTACTTC CASSGLSYEQYF
TRBJ1-1 TRBV4-1 TRBD1 - TGCGCCAGCAGCCTTCAGGGGGACACTGAAGCTTTCTTT CASSLQGDTEAFF
TRBJ2-7 TRBV29-1 TRBD1 few TGCAGCGTTGTTCCAGGGGGCCGGCGAGAGCAGTACTTC CSVVPGGRREQYF
TRBJ2-7 TRBV4-3 - - TGCGCCAGCAGCCAAGACCTGGGCAGAGTCTACGAGCAGTACTTC CASSQDLGRVYEQYF
TRBJ2-2 TRBV5-1 TRBD2 - TGCGCCAGCAGCTTGGTTACGGGACTAGCGGCGAACACCGGGGAGCTGTTTTTT CASSLVTGLAANTGELFF
TRBJ2-3 TRBV9 - few TGTGCCAGCAGCGGACTCACAGATACGCAGTATTTT CASSGLTDTQYF
TRBJ1-1 TRBV7-9 TRBD1 - TGTGCCAGCAGTAGCAGGGGGTGGGCCACTGAAGCTTTCTTT CASSSRGWATEAFF
TRBJ2-2 TRBV9 TRBD2 - TGTGCCAGCAGCCCCGCCCCGGGGCTAGCGGGAGGAAGGGTCGGGGAGCTGTTTTTT CASSPAPGLAGGRVGELFF
TRBJ1-2 TRBV5-1 - - TGCGCCAGCAGCCAACGGGACGGAGGGAACTATGGCTACACCTTC CASSQRDGGNYGYTF
TRBJ2-1 TRBV14 - - TGTGCCAGCAGCCAAGTTTCCCGGAGGGAGTTCTTC CASSQVSRREFF
TRBJ2-4 TRBV27 TRBD1 few TGTGCCAGCAGCCAGACAGGGGTTGCCAAAAACATTCAGTACTTC CASSQTGVAKNIQYF
TRBJ1-2 TRBV7-2 TRBD1 few TGTGCCAGCAGCCTTAGCCCCCGGGACAGGGGAAATGGCTACACCTTC CASSLSPRDRGNGYTF
TRBJ2-7 TRBV28 TRBD2 - TGTGCCAGCAGTTTATGGTCCCAACGGGACTACTCCTACGAGCAGTACTTC CASSLWSQRDYSYEQYF
TRBJ2-5 TRBV11-1 TRBD2 few TGTGCCAGCAGCTTAGGTCTAGCGGGACCAGAGACCCAGTACTTC CASSLGLAGPETQYF
TRBJ2-7 TRBV6-5 TRBD2 - TGTGCCAGCAGTTACTCGGGCGGGACTAAGTACTTC CASSYSGGTKYF
TRBJ2-7 TRBV19 - few TGTGCCAGTATGGCCGGGATCGAGCAGTACTTC CASMAGIEQYF
TRBJ1-1 TRBV6-1 - few TGTGCCAGCAGTGAAGTCAGGGGTGTTAACACTGAAGCTTTCTTT CASSEVRGVNTEAFF
TRBJ2-7 TRBV5-1 - - TGCGCCAGCAGCTTGAGGACAGCAGGGCTCGAGCAGTACTTC CASSLRTAGLEQYF
TRBJ2-7 TRBV4-1 - - TGCGCCAGCAGCCGCTCCCCCCTGGGCGGGACGAGCGAGCAGTACTTC CASSRSPLGGTSEQYF
TRBJ1-2 TRBV2 - few TGTGCCAGCAGTGAAGGGGCCCAACAGGGTGGTGGCTACACCTTC CASSEGAQQGGGYTF
TRBJ1-5 TRBV11-2 - few TGTGCCAGCAGCTCCAGGACGGACTATCAGCCCCAGCATTTT CASSSRTDYQPQHF
TRBJ1-5 TRBV2 TRBD1 - TGTGCCAGGGGGACAGGGGATCAGCCCCAGCATTTT CARGTGDQPQHF
TRBJ2-1 TRBV4-3 TRBD2 - TGCGCCAGCAGCCGGTGGAGCGGGGATCGGAGCCATGAGCAGTTCTTC CASSRWSGDRSHEQFF
TRBJ2-1 TRBV10-3 TRBD2 - TGTGCCATCAGTAAGCGGGAGGGCCGCGGTGAGCAGTTCTTC CAISKREGRGEQFF
TRBJ2-7 TRBV18 TRBD1 - TGTGCCAGCTCATCCACAGGGGTCCACGAGCAGTACTTC CASSSTGVHEQYF
TRBJ2-1 TRBV5-1 TRBD1 - TGCGCCAGCAGCCCGGACAGGGCCTTTGGGCAGTTCTTC CASSPDRAFGQFF
TRBJ2-7 TRBV6-4 - - TGTGCCAGCAGTGTCGAACAGGGTAACGAGCAGTACTTC CASSVEQGNEQYF
TRBJ2-1 TRBV11-2 - - TGTGCCAGCCGCCCGAGTAGCAATGAGCAGTTCTTC CASRPSSNEQFF
TRBJ2-3 TRBV2 - - TGTGCCAGCAGTGTCACCGGGAGCACAGATACGCAGTATTTT CASSVTGSTDTQYF
TRBJ1-4 TRBV29-1 TRBD1 few TGCAGCGTTACCCTAAACAGGGGGATTAATGAAAAACTGTTTTTT CSVTLNRGINEKLFF
TRBJ1-5 TRBV18 TRBD1 few TGTGCCAGCTCACTTACAGGGGGAGAGCAGCCCCAGCATTTT CASSLTGGEQPQHF
TRBJ2-1 TRBV5-4 - - TGTGCCAGCAGCTTGTGGAGGGCCAGCTACAATGAGCAGTTCTTC CASSLWRASYNEQFF
TRBJ1-2 TRBV30 - - TGTGCCTGGACTCCCCGGGTTCCGTACTATGGCTACACCTTC CAWTPRVPYYGYTF
TRBJ1-1 TRBV9 - few TGTGCCAGCACCCTAATCGGGGTACCCACTGAAGCTTTCTTT CASTLIGVPTEAFF
TRBJ2-2 TRBV27 - - TGTGCCAGCAGTCCGACAAACACCGGGGAGCTGTTTTTT CASSPTNTGELFF
TRBJ1-5 TRBV28 - - TGTGCCAGCAGTTTAAACCCCGGGGGACCCAATCAGCCCCAGCATTTT CASSLNPGGPNQPQHF